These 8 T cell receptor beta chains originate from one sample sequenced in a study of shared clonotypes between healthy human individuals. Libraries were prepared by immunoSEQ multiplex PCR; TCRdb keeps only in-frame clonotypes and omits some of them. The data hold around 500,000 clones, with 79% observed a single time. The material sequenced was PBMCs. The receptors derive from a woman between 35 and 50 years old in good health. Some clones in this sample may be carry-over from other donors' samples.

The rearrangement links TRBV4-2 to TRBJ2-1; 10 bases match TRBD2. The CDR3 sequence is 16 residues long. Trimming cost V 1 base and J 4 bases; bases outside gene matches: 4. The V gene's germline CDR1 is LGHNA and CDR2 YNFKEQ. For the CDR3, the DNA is TGTGCCAGCAGCCAAGCGACAGCGGGAGGGTACAATGAGCAGTTCTTC. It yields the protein CASSQATAGGYNEQFF.

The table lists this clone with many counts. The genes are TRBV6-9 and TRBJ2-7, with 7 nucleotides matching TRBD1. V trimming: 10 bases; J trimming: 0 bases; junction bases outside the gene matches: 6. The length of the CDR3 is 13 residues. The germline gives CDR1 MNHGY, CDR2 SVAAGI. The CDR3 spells CANRQGDSYEQYF. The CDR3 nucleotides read TGTGCCAATCGACAGGGCGACTCCTACGAGCAGTACTTC.

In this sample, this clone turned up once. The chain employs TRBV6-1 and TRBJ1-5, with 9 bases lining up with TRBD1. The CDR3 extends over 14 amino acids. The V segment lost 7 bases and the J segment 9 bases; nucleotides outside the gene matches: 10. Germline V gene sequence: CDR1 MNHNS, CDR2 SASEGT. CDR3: CASIPGTGTRPQHF. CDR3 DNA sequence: TGTGCCAGCATCCCCGGGACAGGGACCCGGCCCCAGCATTTT.

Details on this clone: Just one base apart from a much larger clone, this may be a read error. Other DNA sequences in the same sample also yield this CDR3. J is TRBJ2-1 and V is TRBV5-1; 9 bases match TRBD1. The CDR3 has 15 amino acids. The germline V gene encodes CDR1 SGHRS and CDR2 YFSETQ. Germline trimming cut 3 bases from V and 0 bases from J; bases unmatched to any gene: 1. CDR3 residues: CASSSGQGSYNEQFF. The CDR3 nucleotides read TGCGCCAGCAGCTCGGGACAGGGCTCCTACAATGAGCAGTTCTTC.

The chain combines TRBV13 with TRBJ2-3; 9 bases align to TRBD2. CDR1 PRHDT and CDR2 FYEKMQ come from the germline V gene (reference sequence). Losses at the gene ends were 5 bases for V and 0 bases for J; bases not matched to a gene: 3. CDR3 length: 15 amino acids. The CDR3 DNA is TGTGCCAGCAGCCTAGCGGGGTCTAGCACAGATACGCAGTATTTT. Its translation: CASSLAGSSTDTQYF.

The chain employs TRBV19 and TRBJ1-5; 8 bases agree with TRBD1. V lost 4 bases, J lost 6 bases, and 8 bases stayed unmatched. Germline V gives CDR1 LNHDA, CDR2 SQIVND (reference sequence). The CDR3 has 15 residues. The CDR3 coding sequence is TGTGCCAGTAGTAACTCGCAGGGGGCTGGTCAGCCCCAGCATTTT. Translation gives CASSNSQGAGQPQHF.

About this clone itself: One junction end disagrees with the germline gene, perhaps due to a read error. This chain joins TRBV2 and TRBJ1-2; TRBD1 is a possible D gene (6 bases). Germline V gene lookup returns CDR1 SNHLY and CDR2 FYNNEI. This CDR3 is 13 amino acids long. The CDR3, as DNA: TGTGCCATCAGTTCGGACAGAAACTATGGCTACACCTTC. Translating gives CAISSDRNYGYTF. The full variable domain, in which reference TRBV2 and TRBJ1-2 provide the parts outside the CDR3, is EPEVTQTPSHQVTQMGQEVILRCVPISNHLYFYWYRQILGQKVEFLVSFYNNEISEKSEIFDDQFSVERPDGSNFTLKIRSTKLEDSAMYFCAISSDRNYGYTFGSGTRLTVV.

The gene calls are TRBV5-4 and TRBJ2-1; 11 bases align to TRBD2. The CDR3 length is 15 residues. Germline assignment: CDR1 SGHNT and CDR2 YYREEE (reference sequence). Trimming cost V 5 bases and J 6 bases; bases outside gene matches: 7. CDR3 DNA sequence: TGTGCCAGCAGGTATAGCGGGAGGGCCGGCAATGAGCAGTTCTTC. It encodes CASRYSGRAGNEQFF.